The 25 T cell receptor beta chains below were found in one sample sequenced in a study of blood T cell repertoires in COVID-19. The protocol was immunoSEQ multiplex PCR, while the TCRdb copy is restricted to in-frame clones and leaves out a portion. The sample contains more than 90,000 clones, 80% to 85% of which appear only once. Sample: peripheral blood. Receptors originate from a man aged 55 to 70 with acute or convalescent COVID-19.

The chain joins TRBV30 to TRBJ1-1; 7 bases line up with TRBD1. The CDR3 is 14 residues long. V shed 1 base and J 5 bases; nucleotides not matched to a gene: 7. Germline CDR1 reads GTSNPN; CDR2 reads SVGIG (reference sequence). Here the CDR3 reads CAWSDPGGRTEAFF. CDR3 DNA: TGTGCCTGGAGTGACCCAGGGGGACGGACTGAAGCTTTCTTT.

The chain recombines TRBV9 with TRBJ1-1; 7 bases line up with TRBD1. The CDR3 has 15 amino acids. Looked up from germline, CDR1 is SGDLS and CDR2 is YYNGEE. J lost 5 bases, V lost 0 bases, and 7 bases had no gene match. For the CDR3, the DNA is TGTGCCAGCAGCGTAGGGGGCGCAGGGGGGACTGAAGCTTTCTTT. Translation: CASSVGGAGGTEAFF.

The chain uses TRBV5-6 and TRBJ2-6; tentative D call: TRBD1 (5 bases). Germline assignment: CDR1 SGHDT and CDR2 YYEEEE. Trimming cost V 3 bases and J 2 bases, with 6 bases left between them. The CDR3 has 14 residues. CDR3 sequence: CASSSTAGANVLTF. CDR3 in DNA: TGTGCCAGCAGCTCGACAGCTGGGGCCAACGTCCTGACTTTC.

The V and J genes are TRBV30 and TRBJ2-7; D not resolved. Germline CDR1 GTSNPN, CDR2 SVGIG (reference sequence). This CDR3 spans 13 amino acids. Trimming removed 0 bases from V and 3 bases from J, with 9 bases in between. The CDR3 is CAWSVGYDYEQYV. Written as DNA, the CDR3 is TGTGCCTGGAGTGTGGGCTACGACTACGAGCAGTACGTC.

The chain employs TRBV5-1 and TRBJ1-2, with 9 bases aligning to TRBD1. V shed 4 bases and J 3 bases; nucleotides not matched to a gene: 16. CDR1 and CDR2 (germline): SGHRS, YFSETQ. This CDR3 comprises 18 residues. For the CDR3, the DNA is TGCGCCAGCAGCCTCAACCGGGACAGGGAAGTCAGGGACTATGGCTACACCTTC. Translation: CASSLNRDREVRDYGYTF.

This chain uses TRBV7-2 with TRBJ2-5; D is possibly TRBD2 (5 bases). V was clipped by 1 base and J by 4 bases, with 13 bases between them. Germline loops: CDR1 SGHTA, CDR2 FQGNSA. The CDR3 has 15 amino acids. In DNA, the CDR3 is TGTGCCAGCAGCTTAGTAGGCCTCGCGGGAGAGACCCAGTACTTC. As protein: CASSLVGLAGETQYF.

The chain combines TRBV29-1 with TRBJ1-1; D uncertain. The CDR3 runs to 11 residues. Germline V gives CDR1 SQVTM, CDR2 ANQGSEA. The V gene lost 6 bases and the J gene lost 10 bases, with 15 bases spanning the gap. Here the CDR3 reads CSVLDSRGAFF. The CDR3 coding sequence is TGCAGCGTCCTGGACTCAAGAGGAGCTTTCTTT. The whole variable domain, remainder taken from reference TRBV29-1 and TRBJ1-1, is SAVISQKPSRDICQRGTSLTIQCQVDSQVTMMFWYRQQPGQSLTLIATANQGSEATYESGFVIDKFPISRPNLTFSTLTVSNMSPEDSSIYLCSVLDSRGAFFGQGTRLTVV.

The gene calls are TRBV9 and TRBJ2-2, with 8 bases identical to TRBD2. The CDR3 is 16 residues long. Germline CDR1 reads SGDLS; CDR2 reads YYNGEE. V gave up 2 bases and J gave up 6 bases; unmatched junction bases: 9. The CDR3 DNA follows: TGTGCCAGCAGCGTTCGCGGGGGGCTAGGTCCCGGGGAGCTGTTTTTT. Amino acid sequence: CASSVRGGLGPGELFF.

The J gene is TRBJ1-2, the V gene TRBV29-1, with a possible D match to TRBD1 (5 bases). CDR3 length equals 12 residues. Trimming removed 8 bases from V and 4 bases from J, with 14 bases in between. Germline V lookup: CDR1 SQVTM, CDR2 ANQGSEA. CDR3 nucleotides: TGCAGCTTCGGGGGAGAGAGCTATGGCTACACCTTC. Translation gives CSFGGESYGYTF.

The chain couples TRBV30 to TRBJ2-7; no clear D. V was shortened by 2 bases and J by 3 bases, with 17 bases between the two germline ends. Germline CDR1 is GTSNPN and CDR2 is SVGIG (reference sequence). The CDR3 consists of 15 residues. The CDR3 DNA reads TGTGCCTGGAGTCCGCCCGGGTCGGTACGCTACGAGCAGTACTTC. This encodes CAWSPPGSVRYEQYF.

The chain couples TRBV30 to TRBJ1-1; perhaps TRBD1 as D (5 bases). Germline V gene lookup returns CDR1 GTSNPN and CDR2 SVGIG (reference sequence). This CDR3 comprises 13 residues. The ends were cut back, 1 base at V and 4 bases at J, with 10 bases in the middle. The CDR3 bases are TGTGCCTGGAGTGAAAGGGGTTTCACTGAAGCTTTCTTT. Translation gives CAWSERGFTEAFF.

This chain joins TRBV28 and TRBJ1-6; 10 bases align to TRBD1. The CDR3 spans 14 residues. Germline CDR1 and CDR2: MDHEN and SYDVKM. Unmatched junction bases numbered 10, after V lost 7 bases and J lost 13 bases. The CDR3 here is CASNPGQGTLPLHF. The DNA for the CDR3 is TGTGCCAGCAATCCGGGACAGGGGACTCTGCCCCTCCACTTT. The full variable domain, with the rest looked up from reference TRBV28 and TRBJ1-6, is DVKVTQSSRYLVKRTGEKVFLECVQDMDHENMFWYRQDPGLGLRLIYFSYDVKMKEKGDIPEGYSVSREKKERFSLILESASTNQTSMYLCASNPGQGTLPLHFGNGTRLTVT.

The rearrangement uses TRBV18 and TRBJ1-1; D ambiguous. The CDR3 is made up of 12 amino acids. V lost 6 bases to trimming and J lost 6 bases, with 11 bases between them. Germline assignment: CDR1 KGHSH and CDR2 LQKENI. The CDR3 sequence is CASSYRNPEAFF. DNA for the CDR3: TGTGCCAGCTCTTACAGAAATCCTGAAGCTTTCTTT.

The chain joins TRBV6-6 to TRBJ1-2; TRBD1 is a possible D gene (6 bases). The ends were cut back, 2 bases at V and 8 bases at J, with 6 bases in the middle. Germline CDR1 is MNHNY and CDR2 is SVGAGI (reference sequence). This CDR3 has 11 residues. CDR3 residues: CASSYQGGYTF. The CDR3 coding sequence is TGTGCCAGCAGTTACCAGGGGGGCTACACCTTC.

The gene calls are TRBV6-5 and TRBJ2-3, with TRBD1 matching over 7 bases. Germline-derived CDR1 and CDR2 are MNHEY and SVGAGI. There are 14 residues in the CDR3. The trim removed 6 bases at V and 1 base at J, leaving 4 bases unmatched. The chain's CDR3 is CASRLDRGTDTQYF. CDR3 DNA sequence: TGTGCCAGCAGACTCGACAGGGGCACAGATACGCAGTATTTT.

V is TRBV19 and J is TRBJ2-2; 9 bases fit TRBD2. This CDR3 has 17 amino acids. V was clipped by 6 bases and J by 0 bases; unmatched bases: 8. The germline CDR1 and CDR2 sequences are LNHDA and SQIVND (reference sequence). CDR3 amino acids: CASRGIAGESNTGELFF. The CDR3 DNA follows: TGTGCCAGTAGAGGAATAGCGGGGGAATCGAACACCGGGGAGCTGTTTTTT.

This clone has just a few counts. V is TRBV7-2 and J is TRBJ2-2; D is undetermined. Germline CDR1 is SGHTA and CDR2 is FQGNSA. The CDR3 length is 14 residues. Trimming took 5 bases from V and 6 from J, leaving 13 bases between them. This CDR3 reads CASSLERVAGELFF. The CDR3 DNA follows: TGTGCCAGCAGCCTGGAACGGGTCGCCGGGGAGCTGTTTTTT.

The CDR3 DNA follows: TGTGCCAGCAGCGAAGCTCCGGGAGGGCACTACGAGCAGTACGTC. This codes for CASSEAPGGHYEQYV. The chain has TRBV3-1 (or the pseudogene TRBV3-2) and TRBJ2-7; the match to TRBD2 covers 8 bases. The V gene's germline CDR1 is LGHDT and CDR2 YNNKEL (reference sequence). J lost 3 bases, V lost 5 bases, and 9 bases had no gene match. This CDR3 spans 15 amino acids.

This rearrangement joins TRBV4-1 to TRBJ1-5; 11 bases line up with TRBD1. The length of the CDR3 is 16 residues. V shed 1 base, J shed 7 bases, and the junction held 6 bases outside the gene matches. Germline CDR1 reads MGHRA; CDR2 reads YSYEKL. Here the CDR3 reads CASSQGGTGGNQPQHF. CDR3 DNA sequence: TGCGCCAGCAGCCAAGGAGGGACAGGGGGGAACCAGCCCCAGCATTTT.

The rearrangement uses TRBV19 and TRBJ2-3; no definite D call. Trimming removed 4 bases from V and 4 bases from J, with 12 bases in between. The CDR3 loop spans 14 amino acids. Per the germline V gene, CDR1 is LNHDA and CDR2 is SQIVND (reference sequence). As DNA, the CDR3 is TGTGCCAGTAGTACCCGAGACACAGCAGATACGCAGTATTTT. This sequence encodes CASSTRDTADTQYF.

The rearrangement links TRBV21-1 to TRBJ2-5; the listed D gene, TRBD1, was not tested against the DNA. TRBV21-1 is an annotated pseudogene. The CDR3 consists of 13 residues. CDR3 loop: CARSKGTEETQYF. The CDR3 nucleotides are TGTGCCAGATCTAAAGGGACAGAAGAGACCCAGTACTTC.

The rearrangement uses TRBV27 and TRBJ1-2, with D unresolved. V lost 6 bases and J 7 bases, leaving 18 bases between the germline ends. This CDR3 has 14 amino acids. Germline CDR1 is MNHEY and CDR2 is SMNVEV (reference sequence). The DNA of the CDR3 is TGTGCCAGCAGGGTCGTAGGGAGGACCGCTGGCTACACCTTC. Amino acids: CASRVVGRTAGYTF.

The chain joins TRBV5-6 to TRBJ1-1; weak D call: TRBD1 (6 bases). The germline V and J ends were trimmed by 4 bases and 5 bases, with 12 bases remaining between them. This CDR3 contains 13 residues. CDR1 and CDR2 from the germline V gene are SGHDT and YYEEEE. The CDR3 DNA reads TGTGCCAGCAGCACAGGGACATCTACTGAAGCTTTCTTT. It is translated as CASSTGTSTEAFF.

The gene calls are TRBV5-6 and TRBJ1-6; D gene ambiguous. Trimming took off 3 bases at V and 5 bases at J, with 9 bases between the two ends. Per germline, CDR1 SGHDT and CDR2 YYEEEE. The CDR3 loop spans 14 amino acids. CDR3 nucleotides: TGTGCCAGCAGCTCGGGTTACCATAATTCACCCCTCCACTTT. Translated: CASSSGYHNSPLHF. Based on the CDR3 plus reference TRBV5-6 and TRBJ1-6, the full variable domain is DAGVTQSPTHLIKTRGQQVTLRCSPKSGHDTVSWYQQALGQGPQFIFQYYEEEERQRGNFPDRFSGHQFPNYSSELNVNALLLGDSALYLCASSSGYHNSPLHFGNGTRLTVT.

This rearrangement joins TRBV6-2 or TRBV6-3 to TRBJ2-7; 8 bases align to TRBD2. The V and J ends lost 6 bases and 3 bases, in that order; junction bases with no gene match: 10. The CDR3 spans 15 residues. In germline, CDR1 is MNHEY, CDR2 SVGEGT. The CDR3 nucleotides are TGTGCCAGCAGCCATGGGACTAGATATAACTACGAGCAGTACGTC. Translated: CASSHGTRYNYEQYV.